The 28 T cell receptor beta chains given below trace back to one sample, sequenced in a study of technical replicates of blood from a few donors. The table came from immunoSEQ multiplex PCR; TCRdb's copy has only in-frame clones and leaves some out. The sample carries nearly 80,000 clones, about 96% recorded once. Sequenced input: T cells isolated from PBMCs. These receptors were obtained from a human donor in good health.

This clone was recorded only once. V is TRBV29-1 and J is TRBJ2-7, with 7 bases matching TRBD1. The CDR3 spans 13 residues. V trimming: 5 bases; J trimming: 3 bases; junction bases outside the gene matches: 7. Germline values: CDR1 SQVTM, CDR2 ANQGSEA. CDR3: CSVSGTDGYEQYF. Here the CDR3 DNA reads TGCAGCGTTTCCGGGACAGACGGCTACGAGCAGTACTTC.

This sequence joins TRBV27 and TRBJ1-2; 7 bases align to TRBD1. V lost 5 bases to trimming and J lost 3 bases; unmatched junction nucleotides: 6. CDR3 length: 14 residues. Germline CDR1 is MNHEY and CDR2 is SMNVEV (reference sequence). CDR3 sequence reads: CASSGDSIYYGYTF. Here the CDR3 DNA reads TGTGCCAGCAGTGGGGACAGCATCTACTATGGCTACACCTTC.

Note on this clone: The sample contains more than one DNA sequence encoding this CDR3. This chain links TRBV10-3 with TRBJ2-5; D is possibly TRBD1 (5 bases). Germline V lookup: CDR1 ENHRY, CDR2 SYGVKD. The CDR3 sequence is 13 residues long. V lost 2 bases, J lost 4 bases, and 8 bases lay in between. CDR3 DNA: TGTGCCATCAGTGAGGCTAGGGGAGAGACCCAGTACTTC. Amino acids: CAISEARGETQYF.

V is TRBV6-1 and J is TRBJ2-7; D unclear. The CDR3 contains 12 residues. Germline CDR1 and CDR2: MNHNS and SASEGT. V lost 8 bases and J 0 bases, leaving 8 bases between the germline ends. CDR3 sequence (DNA): TGTGCCAGCGGAGACTTCTCCTACGAGCAGTACTTC. This encodes CASGDFSYEQYF.

This clone was seen only once. The chain uses TRBV15 and TRBJ2-3; TRBD2 is a possible D gene (5 bases). The CDR3 has 16 residues. In germline, CDR1 is LNHNV, CDR2 YYDKDF (reference sequence). Trimming removed 5 bases at V and 5 bases at J, with 20 bases between. CDR3 sequence: CATSSRRGSGRDTQYF. CDR3 in DNA: TGTGCCACCAGCTCCCGCCGCGGGTCAGGCCGAGATACGCAGTATTTT.

This rearrangement joins TRBV7-2 to TRBJ1-4, with D possibly TRBD1 on 6 matching bases. The germline V gene has CDR1 SGHTA and CDR2 FQGNSA. This CDR3 is 18 amino acids long. Trimming shortened V by 6 bases and J by 8 bases, and 28 bases separated the two germline ends. The CDR3 region is CASSPNKLVQGISEKLFF. CDR3 nucleotides: TGTGCCAGCAGTCCCAACAAACTCGTCCAGGGGATCAGCGAAAAACTGTTTTTT.

This clone was recorded once. The gene calls are TRBV9 and TRBJ2-7; TRBD1 aligns across 8 bases. Germline-derived CDR1 and CDR2 are SGDLS and YYNGEE. There are 15 residues in the CDR3. V lost 2 bases to trimming and J lost 4 bases; unmatched junction nucleotides: 8. CDR3 protein: CASSVALDRGYEQYF. The CDR3, as DNA: TGTGCCAGCAGCGTCGCCCTAGACAGGGGATACGAGCAGTACTTC.

The gene calls are TRBV7-9 and TRBJ2-7; TRBD2 agrees at 11 bases. The CDR3 totals 18 residues. V trimming: 5 bases; J trimming: 3 bases; junction bases outside the gene matches: 15. Germline V gene sequence: CDR1 SEHNR, CDR2 FQNEAQ (reference sequence). CDR3 sequence: CASSGSLGLAASNYEQYF. The CDR3 nucleotides read TGTGCCAGCAGCGGCTCCCTGGGACTAGCGGCCTCGAACTACGAGCAGTACTTC.

The chain uses TRBV6-1 and TRBJ1-2, with 8 bases fitting TRBD1. Per germline, CDR1 MNHNS and CDR2 SASEGT. This CDR3 is 14 amino acids long. V was pared by 10 bases and J by 2 bases, with 9 bases of the junction left unmatched. The CDR3 DNA reads TGTGCCACAAATCGGGACAGGACGAACTATGGCTACACCTTC. It specifies CATNRDRTNYGYTF.

The chain uses TRBV5-6 and TRBJ2-4, with 7 bases aligning to TRBD1. Germline V gene sequence: CDR1 SGHDT, CDR2 YYEEEE. J was trimmed by 4 bases and V by 0 bases; bases with no gene match: 1. The CDR3 runs to 14 residues. This chain's CDR3 is CASSLVGQKNIQYF. CDR3 DNA sequence: TGTGCCAGCAGCTTGGTGGGACAGAAAAACATTCAGTACTTC.

The V call is TRBV9, the J call TRBJ2-3, with a possible D match to TRBD2 (6 bases). The CDR3 has 16 residues. The V and J ends lost 3 bases and 4 bases respectively, with 18 bases between them. CDR1 and CDR2 from the germline V gene are SGDLS and YYNGEE. CDR3 region: CASSARDLKLADTQYF. The CDR3 DNA reads TGTGCCAGCAGCGCCCGGGACTTAAAACTCGCAGATACGCAGTATTTT.

This chain connects TRBV18 to TRBJ2-3; 10 bases are a match to TRBD1. The CDR3 is 15 amino acids. Unmatched junction bases numbered 3, after V lost 4 bases and J lost 2 bases. The germline V gene has CDR1 KGHSH and CDR2 LQKENI. CDR3 DNA: TGTGCCAGCTCACTTGGGACAGGGGACACAGATACGCAGTATTTT. This gives the protein CASSLGTGDTDTQYF.

The V gene is TRBV4-3, the J gene TRBJ2-3; 7 nucleotides agree with TRBD2. The CDR3 spans 16 residues. V dropped 1 base and J dropped 3; count of bases not matched to a gene: 7. The V gene's germline CDR1 is LGHNA and CDR2 YSLEER. In DNA form, the CDR3 reads TGCGCCAGCAGCCAAGGTTGGCGGGAGAGGACAGATACGCAGTATTTT. Its protein product is CASSQGWRERTDTQYF.

J is TRBJ1-5 and V is TRBV9, with TRBD1 matching over 10 bases. CDR1 and CDR2 from the germline V gene are SGDLS and YYNGEE. The V segment lost 0 bases and the J segment 3 bases; nucleotides outside the gene matches: 3. This CDR3 is built from 16 residues. The CDR3 DNA sequence: TGTGCCAGCAGCGTAGGCGGGACAGGGGTCAATCAGCCCCAGCATTTT. Amino acid sequence: CASSVGGTGVNQPQHF.

The chain couples TRBV6-5 to TRBJ1-2; D gene uncertain. CDR1 MNHEY and CDR2 SVGAGI come from the germline V gene. This CDR3 is 14 amino acids long. Deletions cut 0 bases from V and 8 bases from J, with 13 bases between. CDR3 residues: CASSYSAPLGGYTF. CDR3 in DNA: TGTGCCAGCAGTTACTCAGCGCCCTTAGGAGGCTACACCTTC.

The chain is built from TRBV7-9 and TRBJ2-5, with D uncertain. V was trimmed by 5 bases and J by 5 bases, leaving 6 bases between them. Germline V CDR1 and CDR2: SEHNR, FQNEAQ (reference sequence). This CDR3 is 11 amino acids long. The DNA for the CDR3 is TGTGCCAGCAGCCAAATCGAGACCCAGTACTTC. This gives the protein CASSQIETQYF.

The V and J genes are TRBV19 and TRBJ2-1, with unresolved D. V was trimmed by 6 bases and J by 9 bases, leaving 12 bases between them. This CDR3 comprises 12 residues. From germline, CDR1 is LNHDA and CDR2 SQIVND (reference sequence). The CDR3 DNA follows: TGTGCCAGTAGGTTAGACTTTGGTGAGCAGTTCTTC. It codes for CASRLDFGEQFF.

The chain employs TRBV19 and TRBJ1-2; possible D gene TRBD1, 5 bases. The germline V and J ends were trimmed by 0 bases and 5 bases, with 13 bases remaining between them. The V gene's germline CDR1 is LNHDA and CDR2 SQIVND (reference sequence). The CDR3 runs 15 residues. The CDR3 protein is CASSIDREGLYGYTF. Written as DNA, the CDR3 is TGTGCCAGTAGTATAGATCGGGAGGGACTGTATGGCTACACCTTC.

J is TRBJ2-3 and V is TRBV10-1, with TRBD2 matching 12 bases. This CDR3 is built from 16 residues. The junction had 5 bases not matched to a gene; V was cut back by 2 bases and J by 5 bases. Germline lookup yields CDR1 WNHNN and CDR2 SYGVQD (reference sequence). CDR3 nucleotide sequence: TGCGCCAGCAGTGAGCCGCGACTAGCGGGAGAAGATACGCAGTATTTT. Residues: CASSEPRLAGEDTQYF.

The chain couples TRBV18 to TRBJ2-7; 12 positions agree with TRBD1. The germline V gene encodes CDR1 KGHSH and CDR2 LQKENI. The CDR3 has 16 residues. The ends lost 4 bases at V and 5 bases at J; junction bases unmatched: 9. This CDR3 reads CASSHLRDRGLDEQYF. The CDR3 DNA is TGTGCCAGCTCACATCTCCGGGACAGGGGGCTCGACGAGCAGTACTTC.

Only a few counts were recorded for this clone. V is TRBV9 and J is TRBJ2-3; TRBD2 is a possible D gene (6 bases). The V end lost 0 bases, the J end lost 2 bases, and 16 bases lay between the germline ends. Germline CDR1 reads SGDLS; CDR2 reads YYNGEE. The CDR3 is 17 amino acids. This chain's CDR3 is CASSVGPGVTHTDTQYF. CDR3 nucleotides: TGTGCCAGCAGCGTAGGCCCGGGAGTAACCCACACAGATACGCAGTATTTT.

In its sample, this clone was seen once. The rearrangement joins TRBV7-2 to TRBJ2-5; tentative D call: TRBD2 (5 bases). Trimming removed 1 base from V and 1 base from J, with 19 bases in between. Germline CDR1 and CDR2: SGHTA and FQGNSA. The CDR3 extends over 18 amino acids. CDR3 nucleotide sequence: TGTGCCAGCAGCTTAGAGTTTGGAGTGGGGAGCTTCCAAGAGACCCAGTACTTC. As protein: CASSLEFGVGSFQETQYF.

V usage is TRBV12-2 and J usage is TRBJ2-1; the D call of TRBD2 is as the table states it, not checked on the DNA. TRBV12-2 is annotated as a pseudogene. The CDR3 contains 17 residues. CDR3 in DNA: TGTGCAAGTCGCTCTCAAGCGGGAGGGGGACCCTACAATGAGCAGTTCTTC. This encodes CASRSQAGGGPYNEQFF.

This chain uses TRBV10-1 with TRBJ2-1, with TRBD2 identical over 10 bases. The V gene's germline CDR1 is WNHNN and CDR2 SYGVQD (reference sequence). V was pared by 2 bases and J by 2 bases, with 0 bases of the junction left unmatched. The CDR3 consists of 15 residues. CDR3 loop: CASSESGRAYNEQFF. The CDR3 DNA reads TGCGCCAGCAGTGAGAGCGGGAGGGCCTACAATGAGCAGTTCTTC.

The chain is built from TRBV28 and TRBJ2-3; tentative D call: TRBD1 (6 bases). The CDR3 has 15 amino acids. V was trimmed by 5 bases and J by 2 bases, leaving 14 bases between them. Germline CDR1 MDHEN, CDR2 SYDVKM. In DNA form, the CDR3 reads TGTGCCAGCAGTCAGGACAGCTTATTCACAGATACGCAGTATTTT. Protein product: CASSQDSLFTDTQYF.

This clone has just one count. This chain links TRBV4-1 with TRBJ2-7, with 7 bases aligning to TRBD2. Trimming took 1 base from V and 0 from J; bases not matched to a gene: 9. The CDR3 totals 17 residues. Germline V gives CDR1 MGHRA, CDR2 YSYEKL. The CDR3 DNA is TGCGCCAGCAGCCAAGTTTTCTCTAGCGGAAACTCCTACGAGCAGTACTTC. This gives the protein CASSQVFSSGNSYEQYF.

V is TRBV11-3 and J is TRBJ2-7; D is uncertain. This CDR3 is 12 amino acids long. V was cut by 3 bases and J by 2 bases, with 5 bases left in between. Germline V gene lookup returns CDR1 SGHNT and CDR2 YENEEA. CDR3 in DNA: TGTGCCAGCAGCTTGGCTCCCTACGAGCAGTACTTC. Translated: CASSLAPYEQYF.

The gene calls are TRBV5-1 and TRBJ2-5; 7 positions agree with TRBD1. From germline, CDR1 is SGHRS and CDR2 YFSETQ. This CDR3 region has 14 residues. V lost 2 bases and J lost 4; bases outside the gene matches: 5. DNA of the CDR3: TGCGCCAGCAGCTTCCGAAACAGGGGAGAGACCCAGTACTTC. Protein sequence: CASSFRNRGETQYF. The variable domain in full, with the rest retrieved from reference TRBV5-1 and TRBJ2-5, is KAGVTQTPRYLIKTRGQQVTLSCSPISGHRSVSWYQQTPGQGLQFLFEYFSETQRNKGNFPGRFSGRQFSNSRSEMNVSTLELGDSALYLCASSFRNRGETQYFGPGTRLLVL.